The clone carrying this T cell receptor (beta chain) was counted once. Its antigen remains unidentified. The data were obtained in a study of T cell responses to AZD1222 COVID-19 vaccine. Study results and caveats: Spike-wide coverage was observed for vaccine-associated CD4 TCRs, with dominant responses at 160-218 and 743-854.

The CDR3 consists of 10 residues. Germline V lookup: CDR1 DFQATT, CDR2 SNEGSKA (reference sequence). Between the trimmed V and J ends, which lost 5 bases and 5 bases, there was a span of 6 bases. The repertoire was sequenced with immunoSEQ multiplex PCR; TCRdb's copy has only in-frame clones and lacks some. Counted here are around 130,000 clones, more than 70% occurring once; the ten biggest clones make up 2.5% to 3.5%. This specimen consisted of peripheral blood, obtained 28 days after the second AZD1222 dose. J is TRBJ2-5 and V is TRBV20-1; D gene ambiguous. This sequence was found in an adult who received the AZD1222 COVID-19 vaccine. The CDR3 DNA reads TGCAGTGCTTCCCCGGAGACCCAGTACTTC. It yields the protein CSASPETQYF.